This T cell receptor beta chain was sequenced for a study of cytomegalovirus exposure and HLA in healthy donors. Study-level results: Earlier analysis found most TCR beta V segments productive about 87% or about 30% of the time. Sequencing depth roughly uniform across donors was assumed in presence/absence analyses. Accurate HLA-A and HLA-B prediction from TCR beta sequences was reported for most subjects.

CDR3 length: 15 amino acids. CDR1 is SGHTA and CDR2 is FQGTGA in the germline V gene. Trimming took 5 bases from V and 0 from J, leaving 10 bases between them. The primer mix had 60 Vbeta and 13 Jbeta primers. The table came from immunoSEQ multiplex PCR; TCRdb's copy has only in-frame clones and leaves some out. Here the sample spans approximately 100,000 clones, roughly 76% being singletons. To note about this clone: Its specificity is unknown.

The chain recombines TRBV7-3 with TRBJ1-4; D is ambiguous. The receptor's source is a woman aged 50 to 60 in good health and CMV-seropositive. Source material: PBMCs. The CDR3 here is CASSLRTATNEKLFF. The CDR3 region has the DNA TGTGCCAGCAGCCTACGTACTGCAACTAATGAAAAACTGTTTTTT.